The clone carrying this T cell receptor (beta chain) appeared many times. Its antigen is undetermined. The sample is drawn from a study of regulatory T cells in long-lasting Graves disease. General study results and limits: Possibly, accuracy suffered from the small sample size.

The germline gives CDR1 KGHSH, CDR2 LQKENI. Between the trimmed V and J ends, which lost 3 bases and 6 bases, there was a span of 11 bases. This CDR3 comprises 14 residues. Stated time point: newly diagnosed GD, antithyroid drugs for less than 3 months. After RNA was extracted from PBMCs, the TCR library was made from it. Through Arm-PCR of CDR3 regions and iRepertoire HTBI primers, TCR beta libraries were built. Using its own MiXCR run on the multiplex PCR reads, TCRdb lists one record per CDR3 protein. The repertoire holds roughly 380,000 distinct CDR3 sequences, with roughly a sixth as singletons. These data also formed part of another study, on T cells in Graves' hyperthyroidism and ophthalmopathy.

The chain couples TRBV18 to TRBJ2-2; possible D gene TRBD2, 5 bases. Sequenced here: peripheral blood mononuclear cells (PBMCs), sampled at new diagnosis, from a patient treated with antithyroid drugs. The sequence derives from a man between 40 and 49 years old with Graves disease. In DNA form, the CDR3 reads TGTGCCAGCTCACCGCCGACTACGCCCGGGGAGCTGTTTTTT. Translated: CASSPPTTPGELFF.